This T cell receptor (beta chain) was found in a study of early T cells in non-severe SARS-CoV-2 infection. As part of library construction, unique molecular identifiers were attached to individual cDNA molecules. TCRdb reprocessed the 5' RACE reads with MiXCR, giving one entry per CDR3 protein. The sample lists some 64,000 distinct CDR3 sequences; less than 12% were seen once. The CDR3 sequence is 13 residues long. CDR1 MDHEN and CDR2 SYDVKM come from the germline V gene. The V segment lost 6 bases and the J segment 4 bases; nucleotides outside the gene matches: 2. This clonotype was recorded at least ten times.

This clonotype was obtained from an adult who was a healthcare worker with PCR-confirmed SARS-CoV-2 infection or an uninfected control (not recorded which). The source was whole blood, collected at baseline. The chain carries TRBV28 and TRBJ2-7; 11 nucleotides align to TRBD2. The chain's CDR3 is CASRRTSGYEQYF. In DNA form, the CDR3 reads TGTGCCAGCAGACGGACTAGCGGGTACGAGCAGTACTTC.